The source of this TCR beta chain is a study of regulatory T cells in long-lasting Graves disease. With iRepertoire HTBI primers and Arm-PCR of CDR3 regions, TCR beta libraries were built. TCRdb processed the multiplex PCR reads anew with MiXCR; each CDR3 protein has one entry. Of 420,000 or so distinct CDR3 sequences in the sample, 16% were seen once. As for time point: newly diagnosed GD, antithyroid drugs for less than 3 months. TCR sequences were obtained from RNA taken from PBMCs. V was clipped by 0 bases and J by 3 bases; unmatched bases: 4. This CDR3 region has 15 residues. CDR1 and CDR2 from the germline V gene are SGHTA and FQGTGA. There are a few counts of this clonotype. These data also featured in a second study, about T cells in Graves' hyperthyroidism and ophthalmopathy.

The sequence was collected from a young woman with Graves disease. This chain uses TRBV7-3 with TRBJ2-7, with 8 bases fitting TRBD2. The source material was peripheral blood mononuclear cells (PBMCs), sampled at new diagnosis, from a patient treated with antithyroid drugs. The CDR3 spells CASSLTGTRNYEQYF. CDR3 in DNA: TGTGCCAGCAGCTTAACCGGGACTAGAAACTACGAGCAGTACTTC. The variable domain in full, with the rest retrieved from reference TRBV7-3 and TRBJ2-7, is GAGVSQTPSNKVTEKGKYVELRCDPISGHTALYWYRQSLGQGPEFLIYFQGTGAADDSGLPNDRFFAVRPEGSVSTLKIQRTERGDSAVYLCASSLTGTRNYEQYFGPGTRLTVT.